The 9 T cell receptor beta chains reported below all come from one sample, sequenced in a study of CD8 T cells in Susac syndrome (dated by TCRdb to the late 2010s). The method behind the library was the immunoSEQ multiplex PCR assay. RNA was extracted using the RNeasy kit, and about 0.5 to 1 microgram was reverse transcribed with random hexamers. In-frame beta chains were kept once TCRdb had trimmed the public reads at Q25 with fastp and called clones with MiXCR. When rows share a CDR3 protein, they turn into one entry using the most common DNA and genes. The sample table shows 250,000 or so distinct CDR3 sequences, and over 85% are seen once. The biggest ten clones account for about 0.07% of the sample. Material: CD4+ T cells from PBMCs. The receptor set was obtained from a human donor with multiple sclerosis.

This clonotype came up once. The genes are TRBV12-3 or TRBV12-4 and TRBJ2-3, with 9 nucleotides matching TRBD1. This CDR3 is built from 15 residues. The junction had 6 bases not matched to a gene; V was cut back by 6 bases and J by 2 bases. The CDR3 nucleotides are TGTGCCAGCAGCGCGGGACAGGGACCCACAGATACGCAGTATTTT. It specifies CASSAGQGPTDTQYF.

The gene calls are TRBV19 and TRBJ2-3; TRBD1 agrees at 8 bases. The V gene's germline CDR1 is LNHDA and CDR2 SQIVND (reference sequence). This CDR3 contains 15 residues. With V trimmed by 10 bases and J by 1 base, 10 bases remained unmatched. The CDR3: CATDRGRKGTDTQYF. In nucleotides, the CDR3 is TGTGCCACCGACAGGGGTCGGAAGGGCACAGATACGCAGTATTTT.

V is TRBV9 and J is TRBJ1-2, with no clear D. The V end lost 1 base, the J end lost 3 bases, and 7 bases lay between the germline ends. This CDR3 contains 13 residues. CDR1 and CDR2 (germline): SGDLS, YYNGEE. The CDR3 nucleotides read TGTGCCAGCAGCGTAAGGCAGGACTATGGCTACACCTTC. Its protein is CASSVRQDYGYTF.

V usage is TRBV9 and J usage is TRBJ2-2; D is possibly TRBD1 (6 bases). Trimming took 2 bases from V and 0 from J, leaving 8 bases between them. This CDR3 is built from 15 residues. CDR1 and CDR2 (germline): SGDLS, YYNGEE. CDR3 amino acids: CASSVGDTNTGELFF. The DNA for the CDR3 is TGTGCCAGCAGCGTCGGGGACACGAACACCGGGGAGCTGTTTTTT.

The CDR3 DNA is TGTGCCTGGAGGGGAGTTACTGGAAACACCATATATTTT. This translates into CAWRGVTGNTIYF. V usage is TRBV30 and J usage is TRBJ1-3, with D hard to call. In germline, CDR1 is GTSNPN, CDR2 SVGIG (reference sequence). This CDR3 region has 13 residues. Between the trimmed V and J ends, which lost 3 bases and 2 bases, there was a span of 8 bases.

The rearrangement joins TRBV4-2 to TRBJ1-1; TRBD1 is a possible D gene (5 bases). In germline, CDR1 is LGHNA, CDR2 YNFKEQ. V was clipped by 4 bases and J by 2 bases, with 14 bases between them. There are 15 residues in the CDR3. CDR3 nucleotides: TGTGCCAGCAGCCCACGTGGGGGGATTAACACTGAAGCTTTCTTT. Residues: CASSPRGGINTEAFF.

The CDR3 is CASSLDRGMYTEAFF. In DNA, the CDR3 is TGCGCCAGCAGCTTGGACCGGGGGATGTACACTGAAGCTTTCTTT. This rearrangement joins TRBV5-1 to TRBJ1-1, with D perhaps TRBD1 (5 bases). The ends were cut back, 0 bases at V and 3 bases at J, with 12 bases in the middle. The CDR3 has 15 amino acids. The germline CDR1 and CDR2 sequences are SGHRS and YFSETQ.

The CDR3 DNA sequence: TGTGCCTGGAGAGTCAGGGGACCAGATACGCAGTATTTT. Residues: CAWRVRGPDTQYF. The chain carries TRBV30 and TRBJ2-3; D might be TRBD1 (6 bases). Germline V gene sequence: CDR1 GTSNPN, CDR2 SVGIG (reference sequence). V was cut by 3 bases and J by 4 bases, with 11 bases left in between. There are 13 residues in the CDR3.

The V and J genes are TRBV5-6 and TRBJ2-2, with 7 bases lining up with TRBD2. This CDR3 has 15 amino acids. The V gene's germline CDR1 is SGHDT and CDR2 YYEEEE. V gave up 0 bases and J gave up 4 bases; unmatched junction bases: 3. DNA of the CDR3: TGTGCCAGCAGCTTGGCAGGGAGGGCCACCGGGGAGCTGTTTTTT. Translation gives CASSLAGRATGELFF.